This entry describes one T cell receptor (beta chain). Antigen unknown. PCR amplification relied on 60 Vbeta primers (plus 13 Jbeta primers). Profiled with immunoSEQ multiplex PCR; TCRdb holds only in-frame clones, not every one. The top ten hold around 2.3% of the sample, which has 150,000 to 200,000 clones, approximately 72% seen once. These data are taken from a study of cytomegalovirus exposure and HLA in healthy donors. Findings of the study overall: For TCR beta chains, V- and J-gene trimming was later linked to a missense DCLRE1C variant.

The sample comprised PBMCs. This TCR was sampled from a human donor in good health.

For the CDR3, the DNA is TGTGCCAGCTCACCAGTACGGGACAGGGGATCCGGTACGCAGTATTTT. Translating gives CASSPVRDRGSGTQYF. The J gene is TRBJ2-3, the V gene TRBV18; 10 positions match TRBD1. V shed 2 bases and J 8 bases; nucleotides not matched to a gene: 10. The CDR3 is made up of 16 amino acids. CDR1 and CDR2 (germline): KGHSH, LQKENI.